This record looks at one T cell receptor beta chain sequence and its context. The identical CDR3 is also encoded by other nucleotide sequences in the sample. The CDR3 totals 12 residues. Trimming took off 1 base at V and 5 bases at J, with 5 bases between the two ends. CDR1 MDHEN and CDR2 SYDVKM come from the germline V gene. The data belong to a study of blood T cell repertoires in COVID-19. The repertoire was sequenced with immunoSEQ multiplex PCR; TCRdb's copy has only in-frame clones and lacks some. The table records over 300,000 clones, roughly 90% of them present only once. This clonotype was obtained from a man younger than 35 with active or convalescent COVID-19. Sequencing was carried out using peripheral blood. The chain joins TRBV28 to TRBJ1-2; the D is unclear. The CDR3 coding sequence is TGTGCCAGCAGTTTATCGGTTTATGGCTACACCTTC. Residues: CASSLSVYGYTF.